The 13 T cell receptor beta chains presented below share a single source sample, sequenced in a study of blood T cells in healthy people across ages. The authors ran a second PCR of 7 to 11 cycles using a sample-barcoded 5' primer and a J-beta primer mix. TCRdb called the 5' RACE reads again in MiXCR, with one record for every CDR3 protein. This table holds around 780,000 distinct CDR3 sequences, more than 25% found once. This same sample was also part of a study on T cells of mothers and their children.

The sample consisted of blood. These receptor sequences come from a boy aged 5 to 17 in good health.

This chain connects TRBV7-9 to TRBJ2-5; TRBD2 matches 7 bases. Unmatched junction bases numbered 0, after V lost 8 bases and J lost 3 bases. Germline V gene sequence: CDR1 SEHNR, CDR2 FQNEAQ (reference sequence). This CDR3 has 11 amino acids. The CDR3 DNA reads TGTGCCAGCGCGGGGGAAGAGACCCAGTACTTC. This sequence encodes CASAGEETQYF.

About this clonotype itself: One end of the junction does not line up with germline, which may come from a read error. The V gene is TRBV6-1, the J gene TRBJ2-7; no definite D call. The CDR3 extends over 10 amino acids. Germline CDR1 and CDR2: MNHNS and SASEGT. CDR3 region: CASGDGEQYF. The CDR3 DNA sequence: TGTGCCAGCGGTGACGGCGAGCAGTACTTC.

The chain combines TRBV3-1 with TRBJ2-3; 8 nucleotides align to TRBD2. The CDR3 is made up of 13 amino acids. The J segment lost 1 base and the V segment lost 8 bases, leaving 2 bases of the junction unmatched. Germline values: CDR1 LGHDT, CDR2 YNNKEL (reference sequence). In DNA, the CDR3 is TGTGCCAGCGGAGCGGGGGGCACAGATACGCAGTATTTT. Amino acid sequence: CASGAGGTDTQYF.

In this sample, this clonotype turned up a few times. The chain has TRBV11-2 and TRBJ2-5; perhaps TRBD1 as D (6 bases). Germline lookup yields CDR1 SGHAT and CDR2 FQNNGV. This CDR3 spans 14 amino acids. V gave up 6 bases and J gave up 9 bases, with 20 bases separating them. In DNA form, the CDR3 reads TGTGCCAGCAGTTCCGGGACACTATTATGGGCCCAGTACTTC. Protein sequence: CASSSGTLLWAQYF.

The chain employs TRBV12-3 or TRBV12-4 and TRBJ2-1; TRBD2 agrees at 11 bases. Trimming cost V 6 bases and J 1 base; bases outside gene matches: 5. The CDR3 runs to 16 residues. This CDR3 reads CASRVASGGSYNEQFF. As DNA, the CDR3 is TGTGCCAGCAGAGTGGCTAGCGGGGGGTCCTACAATGAGCAGTTCTTC.

The chain carries TRBV20-1 and TRBJ1-1; possible D gene TRBD1, 5 bases. Germline CDR1 DFQATT, CDR2 SNEGSKA (reference sequence). The CDR3 covers 15 residues. V lost 6 bases and J lost 1, with 18 bases in between. The CDR3 reads CSASTGGTWNTEAFF. The CDR3 region has the DNA TGCAGTGCATCCACCGGGGGAACGTGGAACACTGAAGCTTTCTTT.

The chain is built from TRBV29-1 and TRBJ2-3; no firm D call. The CDR3 is made up of 14 amino acids. Germline lookup yields CDR1 SQVTM and CDR2 ANQGSEA. The V end was cut by 7 bases, the J end by 6 bases, with 20 bases between. CDR3 sequence (DNA): TGCAGCGCTCGACTTCAGAGGATCGATGATACGCAGTATTTT. This encodes CSARLQRIDDTQYF.

This rearrangement joins TRBV7-3 to TRBJ2-2; a possible D gene is TRBD2 (6 bases). Germline CDR1 SGHTA, CDR2 FQGTGA. V lost 2 bases and J 3 bases, leaving 7 bases between the germline ends. This CDR3 contains 14 residues. For the CDR3, the DNA is TGTGCCAGCAGCTTATGGAGGGACACCGGGGAGCTGTTTTTT. Protein product: CASSLWRDTGELFF.

The CDR3 DNA sequence: TGTGCCAGCTCACCAGGACCGGGGTCTAATGAAAAACTGTTTTTT. As protein: CASSPGPGSNEKLFF. The gene calls are TRBV18 and TRBJ1-4; unclear D gene. V was shortened by 2 bases and J by 3 bases, with 10 bases between the two germline ends. The germline V gene has CDR1 KGHSH and CDR2 LQKENI. The CDR3 length is 15 residues.

This clonotype was counted only a few times. The genes are TRBV20-1 and TRBJ2-1; maybe TRBD2 (5 bases). The J call is uncertain, as TRBJ2-5 better fits the DNA end. Germline V gene lookup returns CDR1 DFQATT and CDR2 SNEGSKA (reference sequence). The CDR3 sequence is 12 residues long. CDR3 region: CSASEGVETQYF. In DNA form, the CDR3 reads TGCAGTGCTAGCGAGGGCGTGGAGACCCAGTACTTC.

J is TRBJ2-7 and V is TRBV7-9, with D tentatively TRBD1 or TRBD2 (5 bases each). The CDR3 contains 15 residues. V was pared by 2 bases and J by 2 bases, with 13 bases between. Germline CDR1 SEHNR, CDR2 FQNEAQ (reference sequence). The chain's CDR3 is CASSLSGTEAYEQYF. In nucleotides, the CDR3 is TGTGCCAGCAGCTTATCCGGGACGGAGGCCTACGAGCAGTACTTC.

In regard to this clonotype: An end of the junction does not agree with germline; a read error may underlie this. The chain couples TRBV7-6 to TRBJ2-1, with TRBD2 as a possible D gene (5 bases). CDR1 and CDR2 (germline): SGHVS, FNYEAQ. The CDR3 contains 18 residues. Written as DNA, the CDR3 is TGTGCCAGCAGCTTAGTTGTTCCACACACCGAGGGCTACTATGAGCAGTTCTTC. The encoded protein is CASSLVVPHTEGYYEQFF.

The gene calls are TRBV29-1 and TRBJ1-2; D unclear. Germline V gene data show CDR1 as SQVTM and CDR2 as ANQGSEA. The CDR3 length is 13 residues. V shed 8 bases and J shed 6 bases, with 19 bases lying between them. Here the CDR3 reads CSLAPGLRNGYTF. The CDR3 DNA is TGCAGCCTCGCCCCGGGCTTGAGGAATGGCTACACCTTC.